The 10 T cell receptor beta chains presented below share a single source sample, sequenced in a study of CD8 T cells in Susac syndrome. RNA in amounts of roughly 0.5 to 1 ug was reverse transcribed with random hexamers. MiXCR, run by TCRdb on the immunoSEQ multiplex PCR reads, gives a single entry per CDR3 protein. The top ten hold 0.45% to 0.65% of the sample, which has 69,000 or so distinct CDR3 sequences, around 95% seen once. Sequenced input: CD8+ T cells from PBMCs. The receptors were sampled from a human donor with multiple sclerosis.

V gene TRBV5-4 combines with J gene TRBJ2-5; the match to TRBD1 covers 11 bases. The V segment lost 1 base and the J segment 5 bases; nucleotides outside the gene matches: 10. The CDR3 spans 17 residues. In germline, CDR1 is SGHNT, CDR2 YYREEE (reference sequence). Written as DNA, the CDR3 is TGTGCCAGCAGCTTGTCCCCCGGACAGGGGGCTTGGGAGACCCAGTACTTC. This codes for CASSLSPGQGAWETQYF.

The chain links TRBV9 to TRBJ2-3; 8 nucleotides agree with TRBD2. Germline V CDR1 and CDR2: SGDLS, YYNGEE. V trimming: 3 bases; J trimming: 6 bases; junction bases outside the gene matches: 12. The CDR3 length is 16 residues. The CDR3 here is CASSALSGSPTDTQYF. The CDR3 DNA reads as TGTGCCAGCAGCGCCCTCAGCGGGAGTCCCACGGATACGCAGTATTTT.

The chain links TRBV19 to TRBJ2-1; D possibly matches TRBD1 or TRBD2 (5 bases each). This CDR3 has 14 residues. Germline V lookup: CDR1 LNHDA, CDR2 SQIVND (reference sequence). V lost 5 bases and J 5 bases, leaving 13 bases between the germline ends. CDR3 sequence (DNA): TGTGCCAGTAGTTCGCGACGGGACGACAATGAGCAGTTCTTC. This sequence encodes CASSSRRDDNEQFF.

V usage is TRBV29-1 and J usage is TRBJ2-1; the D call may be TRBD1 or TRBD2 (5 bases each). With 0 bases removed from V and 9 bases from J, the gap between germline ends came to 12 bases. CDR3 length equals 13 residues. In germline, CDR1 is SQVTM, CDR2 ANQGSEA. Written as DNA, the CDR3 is TGCAGCGTTGAAGATGGGGACGGACGTGAGCAGTTCTTC. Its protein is CSVEDGDGREQFF.

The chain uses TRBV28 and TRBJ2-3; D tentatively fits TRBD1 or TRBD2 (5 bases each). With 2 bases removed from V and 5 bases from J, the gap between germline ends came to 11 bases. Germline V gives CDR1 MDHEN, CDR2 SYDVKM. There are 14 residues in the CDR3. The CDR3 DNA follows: TGTGCCAGCAGTTTAGGGGGTCGCGGAGATACGCAGTATTTT. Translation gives CASSLGGRGDTQYF.

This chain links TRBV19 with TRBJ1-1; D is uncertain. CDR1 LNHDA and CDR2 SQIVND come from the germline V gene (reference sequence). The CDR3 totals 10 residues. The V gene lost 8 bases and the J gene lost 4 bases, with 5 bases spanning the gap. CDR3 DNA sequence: TGTGCCAGTCGCGGCACTGAAGCTTTCTTT. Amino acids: CASRGTEAFF.

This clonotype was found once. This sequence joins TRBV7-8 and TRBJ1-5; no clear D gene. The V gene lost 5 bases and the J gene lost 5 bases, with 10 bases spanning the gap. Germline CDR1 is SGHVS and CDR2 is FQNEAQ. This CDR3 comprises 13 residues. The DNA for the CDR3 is TGTGCCAGCAGCCCGTGGGCCGATCAGCCCCAGCATTTT. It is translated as CASSPWADQPQHF.

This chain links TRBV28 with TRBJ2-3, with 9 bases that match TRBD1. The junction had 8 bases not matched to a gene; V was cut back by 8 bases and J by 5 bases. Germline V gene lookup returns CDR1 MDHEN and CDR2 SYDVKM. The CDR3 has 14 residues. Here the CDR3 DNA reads TGTGCCAGCTCCCCAGACAGGGGGAAAGATACGCAGTATTTT. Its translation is CASSPDRGKDTQYF.

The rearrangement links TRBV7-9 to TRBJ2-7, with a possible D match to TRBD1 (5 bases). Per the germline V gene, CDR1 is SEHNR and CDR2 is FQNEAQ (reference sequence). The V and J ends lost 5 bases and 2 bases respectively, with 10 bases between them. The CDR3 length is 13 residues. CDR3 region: CASSGAVAYEQYF. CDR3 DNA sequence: TGTGCCAGCAGCGGGGCGGTGGCCTACGAGCAGTACTTC.

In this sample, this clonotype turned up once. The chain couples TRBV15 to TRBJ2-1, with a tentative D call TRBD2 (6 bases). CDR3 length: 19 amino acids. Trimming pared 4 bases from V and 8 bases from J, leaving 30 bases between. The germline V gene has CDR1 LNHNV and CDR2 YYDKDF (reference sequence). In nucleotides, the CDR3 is TGTGCCACCAGCACCCCTCGTGCGGGGCCGACCCCGAGAGGGTATGAGCAGTTCTTC. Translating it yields CATSTPRAGPTPRGYEQFF.